Following are 11 T cell receptor beta chains from one sample sequenced in a study of blood T cell repertoires in COVID-19. Here immunoSEQ multiplex PCR was the method, and the copy in TCRdb shows in-frame clones only, minus some. The sample shows some 130,000 clones, around 80% of them seen only once. Sample: peripheral blood. The receptors were sampled from a human donor in a cohort sampled during active COVID-19.

The V gene is TRBV5-1, the J gene TRBJ2-1; D is possibly TRBD2 (6 bases). The V end lost 2 bases, the J end lost 5 bases, and 14 bases lay between the germline ends. Germline V lookup: CDR1 SGHRS, CDR2 YFSETQ. The CDR3 covers 15 residues. The CDR3 coding sequence is TGCGCCAGCAGCTTTGTAGGAGCGGGCAACAATGAGCAGTTCTTC. Its translation: CASSFVGAGNNEQFF.

The gene calls are TRBV18 and TRBJ2-1, with 7 bases fitting TRBD1. This CDR3 has 15 residues. J lost 7 bases, V lost 2 bases, and 8 bases had no gene match. CDR1 and CDR2 from the germline V gene are KGHSH and LQKENI. CDR3 nucleotides: TGTGCCAGCTCACCAAAGTCGACAGGGTGGAATGAGCAGTTCTTC. Protein sequence: CASSPKSTGWNEQFF.

The chain joins TRBV6-5 to TRBJ2-7; TRBD1 matches at 9 bases. Germline-derived CDR1 and CDR2 are MNHEY and SVGAGI. CDR3 length equals 13 residues. J lost 6 bases, V lost 7 bases, and 7 bases had no gene match. The CDR3 nucleotides are TGTGCCAGCAAGAGACCGGGACAGGGCGAGCAGTACTTC. Translated, it gives CASKRPGQGEQYF.

This rearrangement joins TRBV24-1 to TRBJ2-7; 9 bases are a match to TRBD1. V shed 3 bases and J 4 bases; nucleotides not matched to a gene: 12. The CDR3 totals 17 residues. The V gene's germline CDR1 is KGHDR and CDR2 SFDVKD. CDR3 sequence: CATSDTGTGWGIYEQYF. The CDR3 bases are TGTGCCACCAGTGATACCGGGACAGGGTGGGGGATATACGAGCAGTACTTC.

This clone was observed a handful of times. The rearrangement links TRBV6-5 to TRBJ1-6, with 7 nucleotides matching TRBD1. The V gene's germline CDR1 is MNHEY and CDR2 SVGAGI. The J segment lost 9 bases and the V segment lost 4 bases, leaving 6 bases of the junction unmatched. This CDR3 spans 14 amino acids. This CDR3 reads CASSFGQEGSPLHF. The CDR3 DNA reads TGTGCCAGCAGTTTTGGACAGGAGGGTTCACCCCTCCACTTT.

The table lists this clone with a count of one. The chain links TRBV7-2 to TRBJ1-1; TRBD1 matches 7 bases. The V and J ends lost 6 bases and 3 bases, in that order; junction bases with no gene match: 4. There are 13 residues in the CDR3. Germline V gene data show CDR1 as SGHTA and CDR2 as FQGNSA. The CDR3: CASRTTGDTEAFF. The DNA for the CDR3 is TGTGCCAGCAGAACTACAGGGGACACTGAAGCTTTCTTT. Full variable domain (remainder filled in from reference TRBV7-2 and TRBJ1-1): GAGVSQSPSNKVTEKGKDVELRCDPISGHTALYWYRQSLGQGLEFLIYFQGNSAPDKSGLPSDRFSAERTGGSVSTLTIQRTQQEDSAVYLCASRTTGDTEAFFGQGTRLTVV.

This chain connects TRBV12-3 or TRBV12-4 to TRBJ1-1; D ambiguous. The CDR3 sequence is 12 residues long. With 4 bases removed from V and 4 bases from J, the gap between germline ends came to 7 bases. The CDR3 spells CASSWPSTEAFF. The CDR3 bases are TGTGCCAGCAGTTGGCCCAGCACTGAAGCTTTCTTT.

This chain links TRBV3-1 (or the pseudogene TRBV3-2) with TRBJ1-1; no reliable D call. The germline V gene encodes CDR1 LGHDT and CDR2 YNNKEL (reference sequence). The V end lost 4 bases, the J end lost 5 bases, and 14 bases lay between the germline ends. The CDR3 has 14 residues. The CDR3 loop is CASSRLAHETEAFF. The CDR3 region has the DNA TGTGCCAGCAGCCGCTTAGCACACGAGACTGAAGCTTTCTTT.

V and J are TRBV2 and TRBJ2-3, with 9 bases aligning to TRBD1. Germline V gene lookup returns CDR1 SNHLY and CDR2 FYNNEI. The trim removed 0 bases at V and 5 bases at J, leaving 3 bases unmatched. This CDR3 contains 15 residues. CDR3 in DNA: TGTGCCAGCAGTGAAGCTTACAGGGGGCAAGATACGCAGTATTTT. Protein sequence: CASSEAYRGQDTQYF.

J is TRBJ1-5 and V is TRBV7-8, with 7 bases matching TRBD1. The CDR3 extends over 15 amino acids. CDR1 and CDR2 (germline): SGHVS, FQNEAQ. V gave up 5 bases and J gave up 2 bases; unmatched junction bases: 6. The chain's CDR3 is CASSGDRVGNQPQHF. The CDR3 DNA sequence: TGTGCCAGCAGCGGCGACAGGGTAGGCAATCAGCCCCAGCATTTT. Complete variable domain (other parts from reference TRBV7-8 and TRBJ1-5): GAGVSQSPRYKVAKRGQDVALRCDPISGHVSLFWYQQALGQGPEFLTYFQNEAQLDKSGLPSDRFFAERPEGSVSTLKIQRTQQEDSAVYLCASSGDRVGNQPQHFGDGTRLSIL.

The V call is TRBV4-1, the J call TRBJ2-7; 8 bases agree with TRBD2. With 3 bases clipped from V and 3 bases from J, the junction kept 16 bases outside the gene matches. This CDR3 comprises 18 residues. CDR1 is MGHRA, CDR2 YSYEKL, per germline. The CDR3 region is CASSQGGGLNLKNYEQYF. Written as DNA, the CDR3 is TGCGCCAGCAGCCAGGGCGGGGGGCTAAACCTCAAAAACTACGAGCAGTACTTC.